This T cell receptor (beta chain) was found in a study of blood T cell repertoires in COVID-19. Authors' methods: Estimation of nucleated cell counts relied on the amplification of reference gene primers. The repertoire was sequenced with immunoSEQ multiplex PCR; TCRdb's copy has only in-frame clones and lacks some. The D gene and trimming were derived from the DNA, and the V and J assignments and clone size from that table. The sample lists under 300,000 clones, roughly nine tenths seen once, with 2% to 3% in the top ten. Deletions cut 5 bases from V and 12 bases from J, with 19 bases between. The germline V gene has CDR1 SGHVS and CDR2 FQNEAQ. This CDR3 has 14 residues.

This clonotype originated in a woman under 30 who had recovered from COVID-19. Sequencing was carried out using PBMCs or T cells enriched from blood (not recorded which). The gene calls are TRBV7-8 and TRBJ1-4; D is possibly TRBD1 (5 bases). The DNA of the CDR3 is TGTGCCAGCAGCCGTAGACAGCCCCCCGTACAACTGTTTTTT. Translated, it gives CASSRRQPPVQLFF.